This T cell receptor beta chain was retrieved from a study of T-cell memory formation after mild COVID-19 (dated by TCRdb to the early 2020s). With respect to the entire study: TCR sequence clusters from the two donors were largely donor specific. In a couple of donors, T-cell clones that expanded and contracted after mild COVID-19 were tracked by sequencing TCRalpha and TCRbeta repertoires over time. Two young, previously healthy adult volunteers, one female and one male, were included in the cohort. The research as a whole found: Only a couple of mild cases were covered by the study, and larger cohorts that include severe cases with pre-infection samples were considered necessary. SARS-CoV-2 specificity was not confirmed for the second-wave clones peaking on day 37. Some responding clones were detected in pre-infection memory, which suggested that pre-existing cross-reactive memory T cells had joined the SARS-CoV-2 response. Balanced CD4/CD8 phenotypes were observed for clones contracting from day 15 to 85, whereas a bias towards CD4+ was observed for a second wave of clones expanding from day 15 to 37. Contracting CD4+ clones appeared mostly in the CM and EM memory subsets, whereas CD8+ clones were enriched in EMRA.

The sequencing machine was an Illumina NovaSeq 6000. Using 5'RACE with constant-segment primers, TCRalpha and TCRbeta cDNA libraries were constructed, with sample barcodes and unique molecular identifiers added in the process. RNA was extracted from every sample with Trizol reagent. Libraries were amplified in two PCR steps, with a second sample barcode and Illumina TruSeq adapters added in the second step. Sequencing of libraries was performed on an Illumina NovaSeq with 2 x 150 bp paired-end reads. In the source study's methods: Reads were demultiplexed and collapsed into UMI-guided consensus sequences with migec v1.2.7. Using mixcr v2.1.11, the UMI consensuses were aligned to TRA and TRB V and J templates and assembled into clonotypes. Clonotypes were classified as expanded or contracted when called significant by both edgeR and NoisET, with noise models trained on biological replicates. For edgeR calls, the thresholds were a false discovery rate-adjusted p below 0.01 and a log2 fold-change of 1. As an exploratory analysis of dynamics, PCA with hierarchical clustering was applied to max-normalized trajectories of the 1000 most abundant clonotypes. Each responding clone was given a CD4 or CD8 phenotype based on the CD4+ and CD8+ repertoires, which had been sequenced separately. TCRdb redid the processing of the public reads, applying fastp at Q25 and MiXCR, and retained in-frame beta chains. Every entry covers one CDR3 protein and lists the most common genes and DNA from its rows. The V and J calls and clone size are TCRdb's, not the authors'. The sample data list about 240,000 distinct CDR3 sequences, and over 9% of these were observed just once. Of the sample, around 20% falls within the top ten clones.

Concerning this clonotype: Its antigen is unknown. There are no base qualities to consult, and no much larger clone falls within one base.

Ficoll-Paque density gradient centrifugation was used to isolate PBMCs. The sample was PBMCs or a T cell subset sorted from them (not recorded which). The source of this sequence is a man aged 18 to 30 who had mild COVID-19 (a few samples of this study predate the infection). The sample titles of this study are shuffled in the database, so cell type and time point are left out; the donor was told from shared clones.

DNA sequence: TGCGCCAGCAGCCAAGTGGGACAGGGTGTGGACGAGCAGTACTTC. It is translated as CASSQVGQGVDEQYF. This sequence uses TRBV4-3 and TRBJ2-7, and TRBD1 matches 9 of the central bases. For CDR1 and CDR2, the germline V gene lists LGHNA and YSLEER. Ends trimmed: V by 1 base, J by 5 bases; bases unmatched to a gene: 6. From its cysteine to its phenylalanine, the CDR3 spans 15 amino acids. This entry keeps only the CDR3 DNA: 45 bases, framed from base 1.